This T cell receptor (beta chain) was recovered during a study of cytomegalovirus exposure and HLA in healthy donors. Study-level findings and limits: Researchers reported in a later analysis that common viral pathogens appeared linked to several top clusters. A later analysis linked around 15,000 TCR beta sequences to HLA alleles at 0.05 false discovery rate.

Primers included in the PCR were 60 Vbeta and 13 Jbeta primers. Clones were sequenced by immunoSEQ multiplex PCR, and TCRdb holds only the in-frame ones, with some missing. The data show around 70,000 clones, around two thirds seen once. As to this clone: Antigen unknown.

V lost 5 bases and J lost 5, with 19 bases in between. The germline gives CDR1 SGHRS, CDR2 YFSETQ. This CDR3 has 15 amino acids. The chain links TRBV5-1 to TRBJ2-5, with a weak D call TRBD2 (6 bases). Sequenced: PBMCs. This sequence originates from a human donor in good health. The CDR3 protein is CASRPAPGTGETQYF. In DNA form, the CDR3 reads TGCGCCAGCAGACCGGCCCCGGGGACTGGGGAGACCCAGTACTTC.